This passage covers 2 T cell receptor beta chains from one sample sequenced in a study of cytomegalovirus exposure and HLA in healthy donors. Sequencing used immunoSEQ multiplex PCR; TCRdb keeps in-frame clones, though not all of them. This table has some 120,000 clones, 85% to 90% appearing once. Sequenced: PBMCs. The receptors derive from a woman aged 18-30 years in good health and CMV-seronegative.

V and J are TRBV28 and TRBJ2-7; TRBD2 might be the D (6 bases). The CDR3 runs to 14 residues. The germline V gene has CDR1 MDHEN and CDR2 SYDVKM. V was pared by 6 bases and J by 3 bases, with 15 bases between. The CDR3 sequence is CASRPGLEFYEQYF. DNA of the CDR3: TGTGCCAGCAGACCGGGACTGGAGTTCTACGAGCAGTACTTC.

The chain recombines TRBV7-9 with TRBJ2-3; tentatively, D is TRBD1 (6 bases). Looked up from germline, CDR1 is SEHNR and CDR2 is FQNEAQ (reference sequence). There are 17 residues in the CDR3. Trimming pared 2 bases from V and 4 bases from J, leaving 19 bases between. The DNA for the CDR3 is TGTGCCAGCAGCTTAACGGTCCTTACAGGGTCGCCAGATACGCAGTATTTT. Translating it yields CASSLTVLTGSPDTQYF.